This entry describes one T cell receptor (beta chain). Antigen unknown. This entry comes from a study of post-analysis software for immune sequencing data. General study results and limits: Strong co-clustering by F measure was seen for same-batch samples. Four or five TRBV segments, TRBV5-6, TRBV5-1 and TRBV20-1 among them, were found more frequent in patients than controls.

The CDR3 runs to 15 residues. From germline, CDR1 is SGHTA and CDR2 FQGNSA. V lost 4 bases and J lost 6; bases outside the gene matches: 8. Unique-molecular-identifier-tagged TCR beta cDNA libraries were used. About 500,000 cDNA molecules were obtained per 1 to 10 million input T cells. TCRdb redid the calling of the PCR reads with MiXCR, one entry per CDR3 protein. The profile covers approximately 660,000 distinct CDR3 sequences, with approximately 59% appearing a single time and around 11% taken by the ten largest. The gene calls are TRBV7-2 and TRBJ2-3; 9 bases align to TRBD2. The sequence was obtained from a girl aged 2-10 years with multiple sclerosis. What was sequenced was blood. The CDR3 bases are TGTGCCAGCAGCTCCATAGCGGGAGCCAGTGATACGCAGTATTTT. Protein sequence: CASSSIAGASDTQYF.